Listed below are T cell receptor beta chains from one sample, sequenced in a study of graft-versus-host responses after intestinal transplantation. Their antigen targets remain unknown. Sequencing was performed with immunoSEQ multiplex PCR; in TCRdb, only in-frame clones are kept and a portion is missing. The top ten hold approximately 0.88% of the sample, which has about 93,000 clones, 82% seen once. This material consisted of unstimulated CD4+ T cells sorted from spleen or lymph node cells, taken before intestinal transplant. These receptor sequences come from a human donor who received an intestinal transplant. Each CDR3 is given with its conserved first and last residue. A D gene is named only where the DNA matches it firmly. The size of a clone is reported for some rows only, either as once, few or many, or as a class for expanded clones.

j_call v_call clone_size d_call cdr3_aa cdr3_nt
TRBJ2-5 TRBV18 . TRBD1 CASSPNRDRARETQYF TGTGCCAGCTCACCTAACCGGGACAGGGCTCGGGAGACCCAGTACTTC
TRBJ2-3 TRBV5-6 . . CASSLDPLDPGGDTQYF TGTGCCAGCAGCTTGGACCCTCTAGACCCGGGTGGAGATACGCAGTATTTT
TRBJ2-7 TRBV6-1 . . CASRDRTPLQYEQYF TGTGCCAGCCGAGACAGGACCCCGCTTCAGTACGAGCAGTACTTC
TRBJ2-7 TRBV10-1 once TRBD2 CASSESELAGKKRYEQYF TGCGCCAGCAGTGAGTCGGAACTAGCGGGAAAGAAAAGATACGAGCAGTACTTC
TRBJ2-7 TRBV27 . TRBD2 CASSLWGGGQYEQYF TGTGCCAGCAGTTTATGGGGGGGAGGGCAATACGAGCAGTACTTC
TRBJ1-1 TRBV27 . . CASSLNRVNTEAFF TGTGCCAGCAGTTTAAACAGGGTGAACACTGAAGCTTTCTTT
TRBJ1-2 TRBV4-2 . . CASSQPLLGQMGYTF TGTGCCAGCAGCCAGCCCCTGTTGGGACAAATGGGCTACACCTTC
TRBJ2-7 TRBV18 . . CASSLASGSYEQYF TGTGCCAGCTCTTTGGCCAGCGGATCCTACGAGCAGTACTTC
TRBJ1-1 TRBV28 . TRBD1 CASSPVGQGLMNTEAFF TGTGCCAGCAGTCCAGTGGGACAGGGATTAATGAACACTGAAGCTTTCTTT
TRBJ2-5 TRBV2 . TRBD2 CASSGTSEKTQYF TGTGCCAGCAGCGGGACTAGCGAGAAGACCCAGTACTTC
TRBJ1-1 TRBV4-2 . . CASSQDGAGNTEAFF TGTGCCAGCAGCCAAGATGGGGCTGGTAACACTGAAGCTTTCTTT
TRBJ1-2 TRBV30 . . CAWREGPRAF TGTGCCTGGAGAGAAGGCCCTCGGGCCTTC
TRBJ2-5 TRBV11-2 . TRBD2 CASSLSLAGGMETQYF TGTGCCAGCAGCTTATCGCTAGCGGGAGGAATGGAGACCCAGTACTTC
TRBJ2-3 TRBV10-1 . TRBD2 CASSDNGLAGVTDTQYF TGCGCCAGCAGTGATAACGGACTAGCGGGAGTAACAGATACGCAGTATTTT
TRBJ2-7 TRBV28 once . CASRTQSLIYEQYF TGTGCCAGCAGGACTCAATCGCTAATCTACGAGCAGTACTTC
TRBJ2-7 TRBV6-5 . . CASSSTYYEQYF TGTGCCAGCAGTTCCACTTACTACGAGCAGTACTTC
TRBJ1-1 TRBV2 . TRBD1 CASSGTGAEAFF TGTGCCAGCAGTGGGACAGGGGCTGAAGCTTTCTTT
TRBJ2-7 TRBV6-1 . . CASSEMGASPYEQYF TGTGCCAGCAGTGAAATGGGGGCCTCACCCTACGAGCAGTACTTC
TRBJ2-5 TRBV5-1 . TRBD1 CASSSFGQGITETQYF TGCGCCAGCAGCTCGTTCGGACAGGGGATTACGGAGACCCAGTACTTC
TRBJ2-7 TRBV19 . TRBD1 CASGGQGAGEQYF TGTGCCAGTGGGGGACAGGGGGCTGGAGAGCAGTACTTC
TRBJ2-1 TRBV2 . . CASTEGAYNEQFF TGTGCCAGCACCGAAGGAGCTTACAATGAGCAGTTCTTC
TRBJ1-1 TRBV5-1 . TRBD1 CASSLDRGVAEAFF TGCGCCAGCAGCTTGGACAGGGGTGTGGCTGAAGCTTTCTTT
TRBJ2-3 TRBV6-5 . . CASSRSRQFTDTQYF TGTGCCAGCAGTAGATCTAGGCAGTTCACAGATACGCAGTATTTT
TRBJ2-1 TRBV10-3 . . CAIRARSEHNEQFF TGTGCCATCAGGGCTAGAAGTGAGCACAATGAGCAGTTCTTC
TRBJ2-1 TRBV7-9 . TRBD2 CASSSARTSGRNEQFF TGTGCCAGCAGCTCGGCCCGGACTAGCGGGAGGAATGAGCAGTTCTTC
TRBJ2-6 TRBV19 . TRBD1 CASRDPGQGAPGANVLTF TGTGCCAGTAGGGACCCGGGACAGGGGGCGCCAGGGGCCAACGTCCTGACTTTC
TRBJ1-6 TRBV6-5 medium-sized . CASSYSGHLTSLPLHF TGTGCCAGCAGTTACTCGGGACATCTCACATCCCTTCCCCTCCACTTT
TRBJ2-1 TRBV10-3 . . CAISELRSGAYNEQFF TGTGCCATCAGTGAGTTACGAAGCGGTGCTTACAATGAGCAGTTCTTC
TRBJ1-5 TRBV2 . . CASAQGLSNQPQHF TGTGCCAGTGCACAGGGTTTGAGCAATCAGCCCCAGCATTTT
TRBJ2-1 TRBV7-3 . TRBD1 CASSQDRDDEQFF TGTGCCAGCAGCCAGGACAGGGACGATGAGCAGTTCTTC
TRBJ2-2 TRBV10-3 . TRBD2 CAIRGGTSSGTGELFF TGTGCCATCAGGGGGGGGACTAGCAGTGGCACCGGGGAGCTGTTTTTT
TRBJ2-1 TRBV6-1 . TRBD1 CASSGRDRATAGNEQFF TGTGCCAGCAGTGGCCGGGACAGGGCTACGGCAGGCAATGAGCAGTTCTTC
TRBJ1-6 TRBV7-9 . . CAGDGGGQNSPLHF TGTGCCGGGGATGGCGGGGGCCAAAATTCACCCCTCCACTTT
TRBJ2-1 TRBV6-5 once . CASSTTQGNEQFF TGTGCCAGCAGTACCACACAGGGCAATGAGCAGTTCTTC
TRBJ2-7 TRBV2 . TRBD2 CASSEARSGRDYEQYF TGTGCCAGCAGTGAAGCGCGGTCCGGGAGGGACTACGAGCAGTACTTC
TRBJ1-1 TRBV6-4 once TRBD1 CASKVQGANTEAFF TGTGCCAGCAAGGTACAGGGGGCGAACACTGAAGCTTTCTTT
TRBJ2-3 TRBV5-8 once TRBD2 CASSLGLAGGTDTQYF TGTGCCAGCAGCTTGGGACTAGCGGGGGGGACAGATACGCAGTATTTT
TRBJ1-2 TRBV19 . TRBD1 CASSRTGNHYGYTF TGTGCCAGTAGTAGGACAGGGAACCACTATGGCTACACCTTC
TRBJ2-3 TRBV5-4 . . CASSLVGPGGDTQYF TGTGCCAGCAGCTTGGTGGGACCCGGGGGAGATACGCAGTATTTT
TRBJ2-1 TRBV9 . TRBD2 CASSKTSRTYNEQFF TGTGCCAGCAGCAAGACTAGCAGGACCTACAATGAGCAGTTCTTC
TRBJ1-4 TRBV6-6 . . CASSYRGVTNEKLFF TGTGCCAGCAGTTACCGTGGAGTAACTAATGAAAAACTGTTTTTT
TRBJ2-6 TRBV28 . . CASTPRGTGANVLTF TGTGCCAGCACCCCTAGAGGCACTGGGGCCAACGTCCTGACTTTC
TRBJ2-7 TRBV5-5 . TRBD2 CASSSPMPSSGLYEQYF TGTGCCAGCAGCTCACCCATGCCATCTAGCGGCCTCTACGAGCAGTACTTC
TRBJ1-1 TRBV10-3 . TRBD1 CATISGTGGTEAFF TGTGCCACCATCTCAGGGACAGGGGGTACTGAAGCTTTCTTT
TRBJ1-1 TRBV6-1 . TRBD1 CASEIGGRGSEAFF TGTGCCAGCGAAATCGGGGGCAGGGGGTCTGAAGCTTTCTTT
TRBJ2-7 TRBV11-2 . . CASSLDRQGYYEQYF TGTGCCAGCAGCTTAGATCGGCAGGGGTACTACGAGCAGTACTTC
TRBJ1-1 TRBV9 . . CASSSTVMNTEAFF TGTGCCAGCAGTTCGACAGTCATGAACACTGAAGCTTTCTTT
TRBJ2-5 TRBV19 . TRBD2 CASSHHSGGGETQYF TGTGCCAGTAGTCACCATAGCGGGGGGGGAGAGACCCAGTACTTC
TRBJ1-5 TRBV6-1 . . CASSEAQSPQHF TGTGCCAGCAGTGAAGCTCAGTCACCCCAGCATTTT
TRBJ2-5 TRBV4-2 . TRBD2 CASSRVRGGQETQYF TGTGCCAGCAGCCGGGTTCGCGGGGGGCAAGAGACCCAGTACTTC
TRBJ2-7 TRBV10-1 once . CASSETGEGAYEQYF TGCGCCAGCAGTGAGACGGGGGAGGGGGCCTACGAGCAGTACTTC
TRBJ2-3 TRBV30 . TRBD2 CAWSRSGGAGYTQYF TGTGCCTGGAGTCGAAGCGGGGGGGCGGGGTATACGCAGTATTTT
TRBJ1-1 TRBV4-1 . TRBD1 CASSQGVAGGLRTEAFF TGCGCCAGCAGCCAAGGTGTGGCAGGGGGCCTACGAACTGAAGCTTTCTTT
TRBJ1-4 TRBV11-2 . . CASSLGQTTNEKLFF TGTGCCAGCAGCTTAGGGCAGACAACTAATGAAAAACTGTTTTTT
TRBJ1-1 TRBV19 . . CASSQLRGTEAFF TGTGCCAGTAGCCAACTCAGGGGTACTGAAGCTTTCTTT